The entry below describes one T cell receptor (beta chain). Clones were sequenced by immunoSEQ multiplex PCR, and TCRdb holds only the in-frame ones, with some missing. This sample yields about 81,000 clones, of which 90% to 95% are seen a single time; about 5.2% belongs to the top ten. Trimming removed 0 bases at V and 4 bases at J, with 21 bases between. From germline, CDR1 is SGHAT and CDR2 FQDESV (reference sequence). This CDR3 spans 18 amino acids. The data derive from a study of T cell responses to AZD1222 COVID-19 vaccine. The chain combines TRBV11-1 with TRBJ2-5; maybe TRBD2 (5 bases). The sample consisted of peripheral blood, taken on day 0 of AZD1222 vaccination. The source of this sequence is an adult in good health. The CDR3 spells CASSLAPRFFPRGETQYF. DNA for the CDR3: TGTGCCAGCAGCTTAGCCCCCCGGTTTTTTCCCCGGGGAGAGACCCAGTACTTC.